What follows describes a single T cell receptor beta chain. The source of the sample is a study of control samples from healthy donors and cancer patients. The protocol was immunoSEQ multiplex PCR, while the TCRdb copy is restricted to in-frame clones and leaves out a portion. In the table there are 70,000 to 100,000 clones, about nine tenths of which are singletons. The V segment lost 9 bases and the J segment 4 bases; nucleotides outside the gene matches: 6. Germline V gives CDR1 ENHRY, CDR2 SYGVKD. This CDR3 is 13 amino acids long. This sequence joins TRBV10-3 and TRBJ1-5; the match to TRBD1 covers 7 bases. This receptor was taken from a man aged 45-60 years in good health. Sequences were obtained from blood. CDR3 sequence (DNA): TGTGCCATTAAAGGGACAGATAATCAGCCCCAGCATTTT. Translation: CAIKGTDNQPQHF.